The TCR beta chain under discussion was sequenced for a study of blood T cell repertoires in COVID-19. Assay used: immunoSEQ multiplex PCR; TCRdb lists only in-frame clones, some missing. The sample has 120,000 or so clones; 55% to 70% are singletons. Deletions cut 2 bases from V and 0 bases from J, with 9 bases between. The CDR3 spans 15 residues. Per the germline V gene, CDR1 is KGHSH and CDR2 is LQKENI. Source material: peripheral blood. The chain employs TRBV18 and TRBJ2-3, with a possible D match to TRBD2 (6 bases). This receptor was identified in a woman between 65 and 79 years old with acute or convalescent COVID-19. The CDR3 coding sequence is TGTGCCAGCTCACCATTGGGGACTAGCACAGATACGCAGTATTTT. It translates to CASSPLGTSTDTQYF.